These 15 T cell receptor beta chains came from one sample sequenced in a study of PD-1 blockade in classical Hodgkin lymphoma. Time point reported: cycle 4 day 1 (C4D1), after about 6 weeks of nivolumab. The patients all showed relapse after autologous stem cell transplantation, while their brentuximab vedotin exposure varied. The method was immunoSEQ multiplex PCR; TCRdb's version includes in-frame clones alone and lacks a portion of them. The sample yields under 80,000 clones, around nine tenths seen once. Sequences were derived from peripheral blood mononuclear cells (PBMCs), sampled before the fourth cycle of nivolumab. Receptors were obtained from a human donor with classical Hodgkin lymphoma.

V usage is TRBV5-1 and J usage is TRBJ2-7; TRBD1 is a possible D gene (6 bases). Germline CDR1 reads SGHRS; CDR2 reads YFSETQ. The CDR3 has 14 residues. V was trimmed by 7 bases and J by 2 bases, leaving 16 bases between them. The DNA of the CDR3 is TGCGCCAGCGCCGAGCAGGGGACGGCCTACGAGCAGTACTTC. This codes for CASAEQGTAYEQYF.

The rearrangement uses TRBV2 and TRBJ2-3, with 8 bases lining up with TRBD2. The CDR3 spans 15 residues. V gave up 6 bases and J gave up 9 bases; unmatched junction bases: 14. Per the germline V gene, CDR1 is SNHLY and CDR2 is FYNNEI. CDR3 region: CASRPAGGGTGTQYF. The CDR3 bases are TGTGCCAGCAGGCCCGCCGGGGGGGGAACGGGCACGCAGTATTTT.

The rearrangement joins TRBV7-8 to TRBJ1-1, with 7 bases identical to TRBD1. The CDR3 loop spans 13 amino acids. With 2 bases clipped from V and 8 bases from J, the junction kept 5 bases outside the gene matches. Germline V lookup: CDR1 SGHVS, CDR2 FQNEAQ. This chain's CDR3 is CASSLNGQAEAFF. In DNA, the CDR3 is TGTGCCAGCAGCTTAAATGGACAGGCCGAAGCTTTCTTT. The full variable domain, in which reference TRBV7-8 and TRBJ1-1 provide the parts outside the CDR3, is GAGVSQSPRYKVAKRGQDVALRCDPISGHVSLFWYQQALGQGPEFLTYFQNEAQLDKSGLPSDRFFAERPEGSVSTLKIQRTQQEDSAVYLCASSLNGQAEAFFGQGTRLTVV.

This clone was detected once. V is TRBV11-2 and J is TRBJ2-7; a possible D gene is TRBD1 (6 bases). The CDR3 extends over 15 amino acids. Germline V CDR1 and CDR2: SGHAT, FQNNGV. V was cut by 5 bases and J by 0 bases, with 14 bases left in between. Here the CDR3 DNA reads TGTGCCAGCAGCAATGGGCGACAGGCCTCCTACGAGCAGTACTTC. Amino acid sequence: CASSNGRQASYEQYF.

The chain joins TRBV7-9 to TRBJ1-2, with D possibly matching TRBD1 (5 bases). The CDR3 sequence is 14 residues long. Between the trimmed V and J ends, which lost 3 bases and 2 bases, there was a span of 10 bases. The germline V gene has CDR1 SEHNR and CDR2 FQNEAQ (reference sequence). The CDR3 is CASSLLEGNYGYTF. CDR3 nucleotides: TGTGCCAGCAGCTTGTTGGAGGGGAACTATGGCTACACCTTC. Based on the CDR3 plus reference TRBV7-9 and TRBJ1-2, the full variable domain is DTGVSQNPRHKITKRGQNVTFRCDPISEHNRLYWYRQTLGQGPEFLTYFQNEAQLEKSRLLSDRFSAERPKGSFSTLEIQRTEQGDSAMYLCASSLLEGNYGYTFGSGTRLTVV.

V is TRBV2 and J is TRBJ1-6; no clear D. Germline values: CDR1 SNHLY, CDR2 FYNNEI. The CDR3 spans 15 residues. Trimming pared 10 bases from V and 8 bases from J, leaving 21 bases between. The CDR3: CATRGRLSTDSPLHF. The CDR3 DNA is TGTGCCACCCGAGGGAGGCTGTCCACGGATTCACCCCTCCACTTT.

The chain couples TRBV5-1 to TRBJ2-1; TRBD2 matches at 9 bases. There are 15 residues in the CDR3. J was trimmed by 5 bases and V by 4 bases; bases with no gene match: 7. CDR1 SGHRS and CDR2 YFSETQ come from the germline V gene. The chain's CDR3 is CASSPARGGNNEQFF. In DNA form, the CDR3 reads TGCGCCAGCAGCCCAGCGCGGGGGGGAAACAATGAGCAGTTCTTC. The full variable domain, completed using reference TRBV5-1 and TRBJ2-1, is KAGVTQTPRYLIKTRGQQVTLSCSPISGHRSVSWYQQTPGQGLQFLFEYFSETQRNKGNFPGRFSGRQFSNSRSEMNVSTLELGDSALYLCASSPARGGNNEQFFGPGTRLTVL.

This chain connects TRBV5-1 to TRBJ2-6; D tentatively fits TRBD1 or TRBD2 (5 bases each). Trimming shortened V by 4 bases and J by 2 bases, and 10 bases separated the two germline ends. Germline V gives CDR1 SGHRS, CDR2 YFSETQ. There are 15 residues in the CDR3. CDR3 amino acids: CASSLGPAGANVLTF. The CDR3 bases are TGCGCCAGCAGCCTGGGACCTGCTGGGGCCAACGTCCTGACTTTC.

The V and J genes are TRBV5-5 and TRBJ1-2, with no clear D. V was pared by 2 bases and J by 7 bases, with 9 bases between. CDR3 length: 12 amino acids. Looked up from germline, CDR1 is SGHKS and CDR2 is YYEKEE (reference sequence). CDR3: CASSLGDGGYTF. As DNA, the CDR3 is TGTGCCAGCAGCTTAGGCGACGGTGGCTACACCTTC.

The gene calls are TRBV7-9 and TRBJ2-3; unclear D gene. The CDR3 has 13 amino acids. The germline gives CDR1 SEHNR, CDR2 FQNEAQ (reference sequence). Trimming cost V 3 bases and J 5 bases, with 9 bases left between them. The CDR3: CASSFDELDTQYF. The CDR3 nucleotides are TGTGCCAGCAGCTTTGACGAGTTAGATACGCAGTATTTT.

This clone has only a few counts. The rearrangement links TRBV2 to TRBJ1-5, with a weak D call TRBD1 (6 bases). Germline lookup yields CDR1 SNHLY and CDR2 FYNNEI. The CDR3 has 13 amino acids. V gave up 7 bases and J gave up 2 bases, with 9 bases separating them. The CDR3 DNA reads as TGTGCCAGCAACAGGGACGGCAATCAGCCCCAGCATTTT. This gives the protein CASNRDGNQPQHF.

The chain couples TRBV5-6 to TRBJ2-2, with a tentative D call TRBD1 (6 bases). There are 14 residues in the CDR3. CDR1 is SGHDT, CDR2 YYEEEE, per germline. With 4 bases removed from V and 5 bases from J, the gap between germline ends came to 12 bases. The CDR3 DNA reads TGTGCCAGCAGCCCGACAGGTCGAACCGGGGAGCTGTTTTTT. This codes for CASSPTGRTGELFF.

V gene TRBV6-1 combines with J gene TRBJ2-3, with 11 bases that match TRBD2. The CDR3 spans 18 residues. V was pared by 4 bases and J by 0 bases, with 9 bases of the junction left unmatched. Germline assignment: CDR1 MNHNS and CDR2 SASEGT. CDR3 coding DNA: TGTGCCAGCAGTGTCCTCACACTAGCGGGGGTTAGCACAGATACGCAGTATTTT. It yields the protein CASSVLTLAGVSTDTQYF.

The chain uses TRBV27 and TRBJ2-2; the match to TRBD2 covers 12 bases. CDR1 and CDR2 from the germline V gene are MNHEY and SMNVEV (reference sequence). The trim removed 6 bases at V and 5 bases at J, leaving 22 bases unmatched. This CDR3 comprises 21 residues. Here the CDR3 DNA reads TGTGCCAGCAGACACAGCATTTTAAAGGCTAGCGGGGGGGCCGGAACCGGGGAGCTGTTTTTT. Its protein product is CASRHSILKASGGAGTGELFF.

This chain uses TRBV6-5 with TRBJ2-7, with 7 bases matching TRBD2. The CDR3 loop spans 14 amino acids. V was clipped by 6 bases and J by 5 bases; unmatched bases: 10. The germline V gene has CDR1 MNHEY and CDR2 SVGAGI. The CDR3 protein is CASRVRTSRDEQYF. CDR3 nucleotide sequence: TGTGCCAGCAGGGTCCGGACTAGTAGAGACGAGCAGTACTTC.